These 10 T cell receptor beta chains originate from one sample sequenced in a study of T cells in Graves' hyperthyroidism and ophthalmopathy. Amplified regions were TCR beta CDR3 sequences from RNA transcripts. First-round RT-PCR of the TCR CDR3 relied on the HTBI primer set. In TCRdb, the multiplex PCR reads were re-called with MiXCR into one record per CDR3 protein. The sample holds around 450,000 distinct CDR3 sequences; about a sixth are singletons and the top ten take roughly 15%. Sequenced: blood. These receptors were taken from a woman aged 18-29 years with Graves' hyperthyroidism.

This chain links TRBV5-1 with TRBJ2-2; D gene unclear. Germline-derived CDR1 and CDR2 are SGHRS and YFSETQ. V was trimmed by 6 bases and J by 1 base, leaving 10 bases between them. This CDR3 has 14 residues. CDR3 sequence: CASTVGGNTGELFF. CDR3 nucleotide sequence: TGCGCCAGCACCGTAGGCGGGAACACCGGGGAGCTGTTTTTT.

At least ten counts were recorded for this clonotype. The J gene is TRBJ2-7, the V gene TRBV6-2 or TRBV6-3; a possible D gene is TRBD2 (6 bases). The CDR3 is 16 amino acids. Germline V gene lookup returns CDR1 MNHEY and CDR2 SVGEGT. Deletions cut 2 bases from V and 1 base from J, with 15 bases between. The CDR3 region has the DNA TGTGCCAGCAGTTACACTTTGACTAGACTGTCCTACGAGCAGTACTTC. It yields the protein CASSYTLTRLSYEQYF.

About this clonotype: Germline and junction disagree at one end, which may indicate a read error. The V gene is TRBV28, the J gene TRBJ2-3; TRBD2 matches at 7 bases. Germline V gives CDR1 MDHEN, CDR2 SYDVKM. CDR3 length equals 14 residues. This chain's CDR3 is CASREAGRGDTQCF. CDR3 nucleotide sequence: TGTGCCAGCAGGGAAGCGGGGAGGGGAGATACGCAGTGTTTT.

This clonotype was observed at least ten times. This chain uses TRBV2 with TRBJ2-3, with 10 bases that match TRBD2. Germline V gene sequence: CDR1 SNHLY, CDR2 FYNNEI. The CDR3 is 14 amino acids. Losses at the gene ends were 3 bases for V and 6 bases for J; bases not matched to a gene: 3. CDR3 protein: CASSDSSGSDTQYF. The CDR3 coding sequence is TGTGCCAGCAGTGACTCTAGCGGGAGTGATACGCAGTATTTT.

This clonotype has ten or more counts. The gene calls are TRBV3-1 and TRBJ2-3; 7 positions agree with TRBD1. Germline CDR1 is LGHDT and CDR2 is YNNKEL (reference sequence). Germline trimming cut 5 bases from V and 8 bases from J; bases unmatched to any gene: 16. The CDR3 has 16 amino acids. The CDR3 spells CASSTRQGPLLSTQYF. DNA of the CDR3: TGTGCCAGCAGCACCCGACAGGGACCACTCCTGAGTACGCAGTATTTT.

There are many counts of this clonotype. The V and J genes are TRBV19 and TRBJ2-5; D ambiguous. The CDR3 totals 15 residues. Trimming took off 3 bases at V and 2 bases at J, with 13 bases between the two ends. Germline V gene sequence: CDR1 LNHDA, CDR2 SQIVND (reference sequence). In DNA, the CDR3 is TGTGCCAGTAGTATTAGTCGCCCCTTTCAAGAGACCCAGTACTTC. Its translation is CASSISRPFQETQYF.

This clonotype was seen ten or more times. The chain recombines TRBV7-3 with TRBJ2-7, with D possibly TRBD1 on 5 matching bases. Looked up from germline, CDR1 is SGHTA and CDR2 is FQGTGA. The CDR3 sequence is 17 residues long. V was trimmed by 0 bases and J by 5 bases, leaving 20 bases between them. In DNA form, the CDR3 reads TGTGCCAGCAGCTTAACGTCATCGGCAGGGTGGTTCAACGAGCAGTACTTC. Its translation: CASSLTSSAGWFNEQYF.

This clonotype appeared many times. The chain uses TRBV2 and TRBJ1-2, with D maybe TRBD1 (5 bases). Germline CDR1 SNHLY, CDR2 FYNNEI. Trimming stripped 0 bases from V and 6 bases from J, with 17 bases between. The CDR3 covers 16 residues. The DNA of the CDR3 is TGTGCCAGCAGTGAAGCTCACGGGGCCGGAATTAATGGCTACACCTTC. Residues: CASSEAHGAGINGYTF.

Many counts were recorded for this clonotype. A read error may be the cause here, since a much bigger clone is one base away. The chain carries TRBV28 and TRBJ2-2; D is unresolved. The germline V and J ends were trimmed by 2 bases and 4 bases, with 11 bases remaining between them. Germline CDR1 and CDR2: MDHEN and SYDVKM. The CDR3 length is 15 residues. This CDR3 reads CASSLRRQSTGELFF. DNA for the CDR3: TGTGCCAGCAGTTTAAGGCGGCAGAGCACCGGGGAGCTGTTTTTT.

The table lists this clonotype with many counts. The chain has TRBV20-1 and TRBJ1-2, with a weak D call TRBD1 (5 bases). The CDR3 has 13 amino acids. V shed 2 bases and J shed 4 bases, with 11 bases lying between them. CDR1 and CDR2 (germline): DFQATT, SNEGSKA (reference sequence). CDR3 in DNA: TGCAGTGCTAGACACACAGGAGTCTATGGCTACACCTTC. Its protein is CSARHTGVYGYTF.